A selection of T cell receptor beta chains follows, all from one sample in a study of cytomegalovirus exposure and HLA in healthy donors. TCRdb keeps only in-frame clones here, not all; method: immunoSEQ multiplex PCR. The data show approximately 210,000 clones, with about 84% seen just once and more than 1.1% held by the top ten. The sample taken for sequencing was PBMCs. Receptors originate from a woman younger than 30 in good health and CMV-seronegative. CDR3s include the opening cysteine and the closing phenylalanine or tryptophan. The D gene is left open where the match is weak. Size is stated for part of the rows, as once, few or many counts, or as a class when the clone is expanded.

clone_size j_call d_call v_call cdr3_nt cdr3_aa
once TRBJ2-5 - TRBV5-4 TGTGCCAGCAGCTTGGTAGGGGGCCAAGAGACCCAGTACTTC CASSLVGGQETQYF
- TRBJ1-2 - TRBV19 TGTGCCAGTAGGGGTTACGGACTGAACTATGGCTACACCTTC CASRGYGLNYGYTF
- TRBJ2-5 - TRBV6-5 TGTGCCAGCAGGGAGGGAGGGGGTAAGAAGACCCAGTACTTC CASREGGGKKTQYF
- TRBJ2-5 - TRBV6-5 TGTGCCAGCACCTCTCCAGGGCAGGAGACCCAGTACTTC CASTSPGQETQYF
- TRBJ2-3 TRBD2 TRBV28 TGTGCCAGCACCACCCCTTTCGGGAGGGAAGTTGGAGATACGCAGTATTTT CASTTPFGREVGDTQYF
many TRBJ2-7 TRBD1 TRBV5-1 TGCGCCAGCAGGGCCGGGACAGCGCTCTACGAGCAGTACTTC CASRAGTALYEQYF
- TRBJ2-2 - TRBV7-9 TGTGCCAGCAGCTCTTTCAGGGATCTCGGGGAGCTGTTTTTT CASSSFRDLGELFF
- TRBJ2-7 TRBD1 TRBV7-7 TGTGCCAGCAGCCCGGACAGGGGCTACGAGCAGTACTTC CASSPDRGYEQYF
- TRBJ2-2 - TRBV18 TGTGCCAGCTCACCACCGAACAGACAAACGAACACCGGGGAGCTGTTTTTT CASSPPNRQTNTGELFF
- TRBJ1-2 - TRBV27 TGTGCCAGCAGTTCTTACGACAGGTCAAGGGGCTATGGCTACACCTTC CASSSYDRSRGYGYTF
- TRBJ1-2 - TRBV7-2 TGTGCCAGCAGCTTAACAGGAGAGGATAGAGGATACACCTTC CASSLTGEDRGYTF
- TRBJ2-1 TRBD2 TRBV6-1 TGTGCCAGCAGTGAGACTAGCGGGGGGGCCTACAATGAGCAGTTCTTC CASSETSGGAYNEQFF
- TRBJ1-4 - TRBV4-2 TGTGCCAGCAGCCATGGAGGAACTAATGAAAAACTGTTTTTT CASSHGGTNEKLFF
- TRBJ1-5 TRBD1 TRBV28 TGTGCCAGCAGTTCGGGACAGGGTGGCAATCAGCCCCAGCATTTT CASSSGQGGNQPQHF
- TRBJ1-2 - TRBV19 TGTGCCAGTAGTATTCTTTCTTATGGCTACACCTTC CASSILSYGYTF
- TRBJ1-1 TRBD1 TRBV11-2 TGTGCCAGCAGCCACCCCTTCGGGCAGGGGGCCGGGGAAGCTTTCTTT CASSHPFGQGAGEAFF
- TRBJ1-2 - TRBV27 TGTGCCAGCAGTGCTACAGGGCTAGGCTACACCTTC CASSATGLGYTF
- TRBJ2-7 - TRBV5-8 TGTGCCAGCAGCTTAGTTACTAGCCCGTTTTCCTACGAGCAGTACTTC CASSLVTSPFSYEQYF
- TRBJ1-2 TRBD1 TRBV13 TGTGCCAGCAGCTTTGGGACAGAAAACTATGGCTACACCTTC CASSFGTENYGYTF
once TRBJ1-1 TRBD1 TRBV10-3 TGTGCCATCAGTGAGGGGACAGTGAACACTGAAGCTTTCTTT CAISEGTVNTEAFF
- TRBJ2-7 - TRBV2 TGTGCCAGCAGTGCCCCCGAGGTAGGGGACTACGAGCAGTACTTC CASSAPEVGDYEQYF
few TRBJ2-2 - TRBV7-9 TGTGCCAGCAGCTTAGCGGAGGCGAGGGTTCACGGGGAGCTGTTTTTT CASSLAEARVHGELFF
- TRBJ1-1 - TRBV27 TGTGCCAGCAGTTTAGATTACTGGAACACTGAAGCTTTCTTT CASSLDYWNTEAFF
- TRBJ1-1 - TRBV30 TGTGCCTGGACCTCACGCGGGGGGGGTGAAGCTTTCTTT CAWTSRGGGEAFF
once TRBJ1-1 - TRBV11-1 TGTGCCAGCAGCTTAAACAGAATTAACACTGAAGCTTTCTTT CASSLNRINTEAFF
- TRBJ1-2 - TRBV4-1 TGCGCCAGCAGCCAGGGGCAGGCTCTAGACTATGGCTACACCTTC CASSQGQALDYGYTF
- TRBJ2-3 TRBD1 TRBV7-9 TGTGCCAGCAGCCTTAGGACAGGGCGCACAGATACGCAGTATTTT CASSLRTGRTDTQYF
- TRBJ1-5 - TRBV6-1 - CASTSGGSLNQPQHF
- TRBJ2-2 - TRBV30 TGTGCCTGGAGTGGTATAGTTGTGACTACGAACACCGGGGAGCTGTTTTTT CAWSGIVVTTNTGELFF
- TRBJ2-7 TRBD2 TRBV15 TGTGCCACCAGCAACCAAACTAGCGGATCCTACGAGCAGTACTTC CATSNQTSGSYEQYF
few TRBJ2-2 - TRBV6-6 TGTGCCAGCAGTCTCACCGGGGAGCTGTTTTTT CASSLTGELFF
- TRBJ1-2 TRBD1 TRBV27 TGTGCCAGCAGGTCACCCCAGGGGGAGCTCAACTATGGCTACACCTTC CASRSPQGELNYGYTF
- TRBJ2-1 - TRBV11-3 TGTGCCAGCAGCTTAGGACTCAACAATGAGCAGTTCTTC CASSLGLNNEQFF
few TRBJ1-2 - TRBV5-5 TGTGCCAGCAGCCAACAGGGAAGCTATGGCTACACCTTC CASSQQGSYGYTF
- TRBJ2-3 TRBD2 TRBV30 TGTGCCTGGACCGTGAGACTAGCGGGGGTGAAGAGAGATACGCAGTATTTT CAWTVRLAGVKRDTQYF
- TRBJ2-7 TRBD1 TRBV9 TGTGCCAGCAGCGTAGGGACAGGAAGAGGGGACGAGCAGTACTTC CASSVGTGRGDEQYF
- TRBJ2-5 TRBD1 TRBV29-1 TGCAGCACCTGGGACAGGGGCCGCCAAGAGACCCAGTACTTC CSTWDRGRQETQYF
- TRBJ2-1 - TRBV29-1 TGCAGCGCCCTGTCGGGAAACAATGAGCAGTTCTTC CSALSGNNEQFF
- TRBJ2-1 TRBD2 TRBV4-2 TGTGCCAGCAGCGGGCGACGGACTAGCTCAGACAATGAGCAGTTCTTC CASSGRRTSSDNEQFF
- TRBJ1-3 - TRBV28 TGTGCCAGCAGAACGGGACACTCTGGAAACACCATATATTTT CASRTGHSGNTIYF
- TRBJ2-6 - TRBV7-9 TGTGCCAGCAGCTTAAGTCACAGCTCTGGGGCCAACGTCCTGACTTTC CASSLSHSSGANVLTF
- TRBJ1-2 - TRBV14 TGTGCCAGCAGCCCCCGCAGGGGACAAAACTATGGCTACACCTTC CASSPRRGQNYGYTF
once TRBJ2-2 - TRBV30 TGTGCCTGGAGTGGGGGGACACACAACACCGGGGAGCTGTTTTTT CAWSGGTHNTGELFF
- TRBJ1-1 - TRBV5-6 TGTGCCAGCAGCTTCAGACGGGACAACATGAACACTGAAGCTTTCTTT CASSFRRDNMNTEAFF
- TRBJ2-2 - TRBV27 TGTGCCAGCAGTTTATCGGGAGTTGGTGGGGGGTACACCGGGGAGCTGTTTTTT CASSLSGVGGGYTGELFF
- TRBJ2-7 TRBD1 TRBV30 TGTGCCTGGAGGGGACAGGGGGCCGTACACGAGCAGTACTTC CAWRGQGAVHEQYF
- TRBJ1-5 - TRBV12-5 TGTGCTAGTGGCCGAGCGGGCTTGGGCAATCAGCCCCAGCATTTT CASGRAGLGNQPQHF
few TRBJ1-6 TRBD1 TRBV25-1 TGTGCCAGCCGAAAAGGACAGGATAATTCACCCCTCCACTTT CASRKGQDNSPLHF
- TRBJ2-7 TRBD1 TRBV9 TGTGCCAGCAGCGCCGGGACAGGGGTCTACGAGCAGTACTTC CASSAGTGVYEQYF
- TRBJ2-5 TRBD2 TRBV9 TGTGCCAGCAGCGTAGATGCTAGCGGGGGAGGCGAGACCCAGTACTTC CASSVDASGGGETQYF
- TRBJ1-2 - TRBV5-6 TGTGCCAGCAGCTTGTCGGTTTCTAACTATGGCTACACCTTC CASSLSVSNYGYTF
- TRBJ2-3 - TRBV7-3 TGTGCCAGCAGCTACCGGAGGGAAGGAGATACGCAGTATTTT CASSYRREGDTQYF
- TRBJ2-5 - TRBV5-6 TGTGCCACCACCAACTGGGGCGGGGCTCAAGAGACCCAGTACTTC CATTNWGGAQETQYF
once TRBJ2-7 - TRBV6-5 TGTGCCAGCAGTCCACGGGTCTTCGAGCAGTACTTC CASSPRVFEQYF
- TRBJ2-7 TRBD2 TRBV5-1 TGCGCCAGCAGCTTGGATGGCGGGAGAGGCTACGAGCAGTACTTC CASSLDGGRGYEQYF
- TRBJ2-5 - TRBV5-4 TGTGCCAGCAGCTCACAAGAGACCCAGTACTTC CASSSQETQYF
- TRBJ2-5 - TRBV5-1 TGCGCCACCATGGACACAGGGCGGTACCAAGAGACCCAGTACTTC CATMDTGRYQETQYF
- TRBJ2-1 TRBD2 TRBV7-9 TGTGCCAGCAGCTCGAGGACTAGCGGGGGGGCCCTCCCCTACAATGAGCAGTTCTTC CASSSRTSGGALPYNEQFF